This paragraph covers one T cell receptor beta chain sequence. Its target is unknown. This specimen belongs to a study of blood T cells in healthy people across ages. Turning to the study itself: Capturing about one barcoded beta molecule per two T cells was achieved by template switching. Study outcomes and limitations: Researchers said unsorted PBMCs prevented a conclusive naive versus antigen-experienced comparison.

Together with a sample-barcoded 5' primer, a J-beta primer mix was included in a second PCR lasting roughly 7 to 11 cycles. Using its own MiXCR run on the 5' RACE reads, TCRdb lists one record per CDR3 protein. The repertoire holds around 1.5 million distinct CDR3 sequences, with approximately 63% as singletons. Sequencing used blood. The origin of this receptor is a man aged 18 to 30 in good health.

The CDR3 region has the DNA TGTGCCAGCAAAACGGCTAGCTCCTATAATTCACCCCTCCACTTT. Its translation: CASKTASSYNSPLHF. The chain recombines TRBV27 with TRBJ1-6, with D uncertain. Trimming stripped 7 bases from V and 0 bases from J, with 10 bases between. The germline gives CDR1 MNHEY, CDR2 SMNVEV (reference sequence). This CDR3 comprises 15 residues.